This TCR beta chain was sequenced for a study of sequential checkpoint blockade in melanoma. The V and J ends lost 1 base and 7 bases, in that order; junction bases with no gene match: 6. This CDR3 spans 15 amino acids. Per the germline V gene, CDR1 is SGHVS and CDR2 is FNYEAQ. Documented treatment: randomized to nivolumab then ipilimumab (arm A) or the reverse (arm B). TCRdb keeps only in-frame clones here, not all; method: immunoSEQ multiplex PCR. The sample lists roughly 8,400 clones, roughly 23% occurring once. The sequencing here drew on tumor tissue (inferred from file names), taken from a patient given nivolumab and ipilimumab in sequence. The origin of this receptor is a human donor with melanoma. J is TRBJ2-2 and V is TRBV7-6, with 7 bases identical to TRBD2. CDR3 bases: TGTGCCAGCAGCTTAGTCGGGGGGATGGGCGGGGAGCTGTTTTTT. This encodes CASSLVGGMGGELFF.